The T cell receptor (beta chain) described here comes from a study of T cell changes during pregnancy in multiple sclerosis (dated by TCRdb to about 2019). Concerning the study at large: Changes in the T cell repertoire over the course of pregnancy were examined in this study in women with multiple sclerosis.

A note on this clone: Its recognized antigen is unknown. The record has no base qualities; no much larger clone is one base away.

The receptor library was made with the immunoSEQ multiplex PCR assay. TCRdb carries this immuneACCESS record with in-frame sequences only. Its versions omit some clonotypes, under half of them owing to an unresolved V gene in the studies checked, with the rest unexplained. The sample data list around 83,000 clones, and around nine tenths of these were observed just once. The ten largest clones capture under 0.6% of the sample. CDR3 length: 17 amino acids, cysteine to phenylalanine. The only DNA kept is the CDR3, 51 bases in frame from the first base. Trimming removed 2 bases from V and 0 bases from J; the gene matches leave 4 bases unexplained. CDR1 is given as SGDLS and CDR2 as YYNGEE, both from the germline V gene.

The source was CD4+ T cells from peripheral blood mononuclear cells, collected in the second trimester of pregnancy. The TCR was taken from a female donor with multiple sclerosis, enrolled in a pregnancy study. Rearrangement joined TRBV9 to TRBJ2-1, with TRBD2 matching 11 junction bases. The DNA sequence is given as TGTGCCAGCAGCGTCCTAGCGGGAGGTAGCTCCTACAATGAGCAGTTCTTC. Translated, this is CASSVLAGGSSYNEQFF.